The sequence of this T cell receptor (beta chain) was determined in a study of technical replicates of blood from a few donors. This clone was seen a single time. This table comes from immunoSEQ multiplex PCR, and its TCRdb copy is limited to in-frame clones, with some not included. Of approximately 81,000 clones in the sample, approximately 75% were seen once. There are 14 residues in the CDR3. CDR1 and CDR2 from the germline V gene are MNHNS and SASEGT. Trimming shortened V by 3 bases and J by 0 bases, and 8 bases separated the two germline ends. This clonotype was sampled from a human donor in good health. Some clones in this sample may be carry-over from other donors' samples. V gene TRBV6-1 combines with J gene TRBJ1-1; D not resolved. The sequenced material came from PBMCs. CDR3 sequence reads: CASSDGLLNTEAFF. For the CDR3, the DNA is TGTGCCAGCAGTGATGGCTTATTGAACACTGAAGCTTTCTTT.